This T cell receptor beta chain derives from a study of CD8+ T cells in alopecia areata. Study as a whole: Each of the treated patients was given oral tofacitinib, 5 to 10 mg twice daily, for moderate-to-severe alopecia areata.

Whole-study results and caveats: With patients, TCR sharing proved less clear than in mice, a difference possibly related to HLA. Clonality in lesional scalp, especially alopecia totalis/universalis, exceeded that of normal scalp. Many expanded lesional clones stayed in scalp and blood while on tofacitinib.

Treatment: oral pan-JAK inhibitor, 5-10 mg twice daily. cDNA prepared by RNA extraction and subsequent reverse transcription served as the template for sequencing. Produced via immunoSEQ multiplex PCR; TCRdb's table is partial and in-frame only. The profile shows about 210,000 clones, less than 65% of them singletons. Germline V gene lookup returns CDR1 GTSNPN and CDR2 SVGIG (reference sequence). CDR3 length: 14 amino acids. Between the trimmed V and J ends, which lost 4 bases and 4 bases, there was a span of 16 bases. Points on this clone: Its antigen remains unknown.

The sequencing here drew on CD4+ T cells sorted from blood, taken at week 4, from a patient treated with tofacitinib. This receptor was identified in a human donor with alopecia areata. The rearrangement uses TRBV30 and TRBJ1-2; maybe TRBD1 (6 bases). The CDR3 region has the DNA TGTGCCTGGAATCCGGGCCGGGGGCCCTATGGCTACACCTTC. Translating gives CAWNPGRGPYGYTF.